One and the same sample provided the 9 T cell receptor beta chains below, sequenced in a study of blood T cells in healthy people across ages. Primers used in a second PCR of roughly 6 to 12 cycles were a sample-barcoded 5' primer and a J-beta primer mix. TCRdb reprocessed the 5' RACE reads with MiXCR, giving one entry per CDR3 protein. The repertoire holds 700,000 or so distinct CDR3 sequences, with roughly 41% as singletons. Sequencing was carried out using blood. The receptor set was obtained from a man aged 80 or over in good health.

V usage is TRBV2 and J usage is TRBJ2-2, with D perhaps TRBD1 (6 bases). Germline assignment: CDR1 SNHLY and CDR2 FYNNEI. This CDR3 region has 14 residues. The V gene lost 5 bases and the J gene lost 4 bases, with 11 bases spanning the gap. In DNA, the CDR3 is TGTGCCAGCAGTTTGACAGGAACCACCGGGGAGCTGTTTTTT. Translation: CASSLTGTTGELFF.

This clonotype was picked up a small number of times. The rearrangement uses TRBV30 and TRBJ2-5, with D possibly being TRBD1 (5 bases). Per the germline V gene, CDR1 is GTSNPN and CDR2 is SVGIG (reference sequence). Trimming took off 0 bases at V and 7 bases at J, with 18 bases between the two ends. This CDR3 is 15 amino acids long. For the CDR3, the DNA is TGTGCCTGGAGTGTTGGGCCCGGCGACGACAGGACCCAGTACTTC. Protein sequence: CAWSVGPGDDRTQYF.

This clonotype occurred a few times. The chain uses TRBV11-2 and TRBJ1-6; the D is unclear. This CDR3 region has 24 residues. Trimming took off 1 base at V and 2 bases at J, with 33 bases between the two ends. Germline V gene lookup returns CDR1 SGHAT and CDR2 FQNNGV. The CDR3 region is CASSLVVGRAIDPTISAYNSPLHF. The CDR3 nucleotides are TGTGCCAGCAGCTTAGTTGTGGGCCGGGCCATAGATCCCACGATTTCGGCCTATAATTCACCCCTCCACTTT.

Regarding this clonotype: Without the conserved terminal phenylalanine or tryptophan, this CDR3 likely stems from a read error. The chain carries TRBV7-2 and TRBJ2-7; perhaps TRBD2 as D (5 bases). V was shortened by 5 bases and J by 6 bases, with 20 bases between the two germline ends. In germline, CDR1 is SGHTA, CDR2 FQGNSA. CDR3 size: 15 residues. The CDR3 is CASSAGNLTSLEQYL. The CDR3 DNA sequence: TGTGCCAGCAGCGCCGGAAACCTCACTAGTCTCGAGCAGTACCTC.

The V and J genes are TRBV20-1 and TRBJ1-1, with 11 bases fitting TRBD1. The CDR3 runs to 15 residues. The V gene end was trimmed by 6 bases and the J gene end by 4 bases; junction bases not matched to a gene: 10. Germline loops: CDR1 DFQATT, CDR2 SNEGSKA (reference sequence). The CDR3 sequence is CSASGTGGDITEAFF. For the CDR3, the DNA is TGCAGTGCCAGCGGGACAGGGGGTGATATCACTGAAGCTTTCTTT.

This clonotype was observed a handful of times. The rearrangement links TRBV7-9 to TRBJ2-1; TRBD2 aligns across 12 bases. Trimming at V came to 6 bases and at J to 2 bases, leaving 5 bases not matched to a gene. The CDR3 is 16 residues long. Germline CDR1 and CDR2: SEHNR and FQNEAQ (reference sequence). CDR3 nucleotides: TGTGCCAGCAGAGAGACTAGCGGGGGAACCTACAATGAGCAGTTCTTC. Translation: CASRETSGGTYNEQFF.

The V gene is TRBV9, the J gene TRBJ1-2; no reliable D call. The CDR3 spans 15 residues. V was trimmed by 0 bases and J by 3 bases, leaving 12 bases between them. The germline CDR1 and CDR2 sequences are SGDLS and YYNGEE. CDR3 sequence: CASSVEGNRDYGYTF. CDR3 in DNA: TGTGCCAGCAGCGTAGAAGGGAATCGGGACTATGGCTACACCTTC.

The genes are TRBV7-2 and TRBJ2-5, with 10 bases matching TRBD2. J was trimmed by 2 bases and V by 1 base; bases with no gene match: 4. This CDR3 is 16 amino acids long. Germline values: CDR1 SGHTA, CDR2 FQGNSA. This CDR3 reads CASSLGPAGGQETQYF. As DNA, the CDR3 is TGTGCCAGCAGCTTAGGGCCAGCGGGAGGGCAAGAGACCCAGTACTTC.

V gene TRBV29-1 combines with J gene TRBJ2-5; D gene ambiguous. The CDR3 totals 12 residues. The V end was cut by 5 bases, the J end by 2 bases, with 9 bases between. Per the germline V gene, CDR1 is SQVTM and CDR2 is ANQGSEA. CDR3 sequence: CSVRQVQETQYF. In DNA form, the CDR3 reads TGCAGCGTTCGACAAGTACAAGAGACCCAGTACTTC.